The 5 T cell receptor beta chains given below trace back to one sample, sequenced in a study of CD8 T cells in ankylosing spondylitis. Study-level findings and limits: Characteristic of ankylosing spondylitis blood, it appeared, was a TCR beta motif comprising about eight highly homologous variants.

These receptors' targets are unknown. TCRdb re-called the 5' RACE reads through MiXCR, storing one row per CDR3 protein. The sample has about 330,000 distinct CDR3 sequences, roughly 8% seen once; the top ten hold roughly 15%. The sample was blood, either unsorted or a sorted T cell fraction (not recorded which). These receptors were collected from a male donor with ankylosing spondylitis.

This chain links TRBV5-1 with TRBJ2-7; 9 nucleotides match TRBD2. This CDR3 has 14 residues. The germline V gene has CDR1 SGHRS and CDR2 YFSETQ. Trimming cost V 8 bases and J 2 bases; bases outside gene matches: 8. CDR3 in DNA: TGCGCCAGTTCGACTAGCGGAGACCCCTACGAGCAGTACTTC. It specifies CASSTSGDPYEQYF.

This clonotype was counted between two and nine times. The chain combines TRBV28 with TRBJ2-1; D gene unclear. Germline assignment: CDR1 MDHEN and CDR2 SYDVKM. This CDR3 region has 15 residues. Trimming removed 4 bases at V and 2 bases at J, with 12 bases between. CDR3 sequence: CASSSLTRTYNEQFF. For the CDR3, the DNA is TGTGCCAGCAGTTCCTTAACACGGACCTACAATGAGCAGTTCTTC. The full variable domain, rest sourced from reference TRBV28 and TRBJ2-1, is DVKVTQSSRYLVKRTGEKVFLECVQDMDHENMFWYRQDPGLGLRLIYFSYDVKMKEKGDIPEGYSVSREKKERFSLILESASTNQTSMYLCASSSLTRTYNEQFFGPGTRLTVL.

The V gene is TRBV7-8, the J gene TRBJ2-7; no firm D call. V dropped 1 base and J dropped 3 bases, with 7 bases sitting between them. The germline CDR1 and CDR2 sequences are SGHVS and FQNEAQ. The CDR3 has 13 residues. The CDR3 sequence: CASSLEPRYEQYF. DNA for the CDR3: TGTGCCAGCAGCTTAGAACCGCGCTACGAGCAGTACTTC.

The chain carries TRBV6-1 and TRBJ2-5, with 9 bases fitting TRBD2. This CDR3 contains 18 residues. Germline V gives CDR1 MNHNS, CDR2 SASEGT. V was clipped by 0 bases and J by 0 bases; unmatched bases: 8. The chain's CDR3 is CASSEALAGRLNQETQYF. For the CDR3, the DNA is TGTGCCAGCAGTGAAGCCCTAGCGGGGCGACTGAACCAAGAGACCCAGTACTTC.

In its sample, this clonotype was seen many times. The chain recombines TRBV7-9 with TRBJ2-7; 8 bases map to TRBD1. Germline-derived CDR1 and CDR2 are SEHNR and FQNEAQ (reference sequence). The CDR3 contains 14 residues. V was clipped by 4 bases and J by 2 bases; unmatched bases: 4. This CDR3 is CASSYDRGPYEQYF. CDR3 nucleotide sequence: TGTGCCAGCAGCTACGACAGGGGACCCTACGAGCAGTACTTC.